This T cell receptor beta chain is drawn from a study of tumor T cells in aggressive B-cell lymphoma. Remarks on this clone: The junction differs from germline at one of its ends, possibly a read error.

Using immunoSEQ multiplex PCR, the repertoire was profiled, and TCRdb retains in-frame clones only, with some absent. This table holds approximately 6,600 clones, 70% to 90% found once. The CDR3 spans 15 residues. Germline V gene lookup returns CDR1 MNHEY and CDR2 SMNVEV (reference sequence). The chain couples TRBV27 to TRBJ2-1; TRBD2 might be the D (5 bases). Source material: tumor tissue. This sequence originates from an adult with diffuse large B cell lymphoma. Some clones in this sample may be carry-over from other donors' samples. In DNA form, the CDR3 reads TGTGCCAGCAATTTAAAAGCGGTAAGCTACAATGAGCAGTTCTTC. This encodes CASNLKAVSYNEQFF.